This T cell receptor beta chain was recorded in a study of T cell responses to AZD1222 COVID-19 vaccine. To note about this clone: This CDR3 is also generated by other DNA sequences in the sample.

The method was immunoSEQ multiplex PCR; TCRdb's version includes in-frame clones alone and lacks a portion of them. The sample carries some 88,000 clones, roughly nine tenths recorded once. The ends were cut back, 0 bases at V and 6 bases at J, with 6 bases in the middle. Germline V gene lookup returns CDR1 SGHRS and CDR2 YFSETQ. The CDR3 loop spans 12 amino acids. This sample comprised peripheral blood, obtained 28 days after the second AZD1222 dose. The receptor was isolated from an adult who received the AZD1222 COVID-19 vaccine. This chain joins TRBV5-1 and TRBJ1-2; D gene uncertain. For the CDR3, the DNA is TGCGCCAGCAGCTTGGAGTTTGATGGCTACACCTTC. It yields the protein CASSLEFDGYTF.